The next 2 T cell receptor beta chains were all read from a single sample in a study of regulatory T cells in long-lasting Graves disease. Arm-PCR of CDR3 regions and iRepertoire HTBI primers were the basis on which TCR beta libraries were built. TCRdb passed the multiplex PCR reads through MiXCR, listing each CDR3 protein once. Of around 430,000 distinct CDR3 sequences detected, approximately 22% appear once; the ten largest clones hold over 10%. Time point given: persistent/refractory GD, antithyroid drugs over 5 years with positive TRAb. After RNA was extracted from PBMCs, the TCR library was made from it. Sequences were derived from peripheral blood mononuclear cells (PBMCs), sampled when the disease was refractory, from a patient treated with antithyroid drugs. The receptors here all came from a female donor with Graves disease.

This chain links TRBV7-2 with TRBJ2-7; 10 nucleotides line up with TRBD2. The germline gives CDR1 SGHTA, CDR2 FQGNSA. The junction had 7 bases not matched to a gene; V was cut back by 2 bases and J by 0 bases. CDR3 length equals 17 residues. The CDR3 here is CASSLLFPSGSSYEQYF. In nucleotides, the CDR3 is TGTGCCAGCAGCTTACTCTTTCCTAGCGGGAGCTCCTACGAGCAGTACTTC.

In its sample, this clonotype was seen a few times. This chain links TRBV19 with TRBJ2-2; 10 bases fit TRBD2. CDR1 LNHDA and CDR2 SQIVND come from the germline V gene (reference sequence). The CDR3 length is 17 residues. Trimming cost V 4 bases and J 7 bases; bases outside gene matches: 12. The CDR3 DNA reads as TGTGCCAGTAGTAGAAGGAGCGGGAGGGCCGGCGGCGGGGAGCTGTTTTTT. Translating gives CASSRRSGRAGGGELFF.